The clone carrying this TCR beta chain was counted a few times. Its antigen remains unknown. The V gene's germline CDR1 is SGHTA and CDR2 FQGNSA. There are 17 residues in the CDR3. V lost 5 bases to trimming and J lost 5 bases; unmatched junction nucleotides: 10. TCRdb keeps only in-frame clones here, not all; method: immunoSEQ multiplex PCR. The repertoire has about 80,000 clones, approximately 83% of them found once; the top ten carry about 10%. The record originates from a study of T cell responses to AZD1222 COVID-19 vaccine. Whole-study findings and limits: Increased Spike-specific TCR breadth and depth were observed after two AZD1222 doses. CD4 TCRs linked to vaccination spanned spike, dominating at 160-218 and 743-854.

The source of this sequence is an adult who received the AZD1222 COVID-19 vaccine. This sequence joins TRBV7-2 and TRBJ2-2, with TRBD2 matching 11 bases. The sequences come from peripheral blood, collected 28 days after the second AZD1222 dose. The CDR3 nucleotides read TGTGCCAGCAGCGCCCATAGCGGGGGGGCGTCTACCGGGGAGCTGTTTTTT. This codes for CASSAHSGGASTGELFF.